Sequencing of this TCR beta chain was carried out in a study of T-cell memory formation after mild COVID-19. Notes on the study in general: The finding that pre-infection memory included some responding clones suggested that cross-reactive memory joined. Shrinking CD4+ clones were chiefly CM and EM; CD8+ ones were chiefly EMRA.

MiXCR, applied by TCRdb to the 5' RACE reads, yields one record per CDR3 protein. Here the sample spans about half a million distinct CDR3 sequences, 18% being singletons. In germline, CDR1 is SEHNR, CDR2 FQNEAQ (reference sequence). CDR3 length: 13 amino acids. V dropped 3 bases and J dropped 3 bases, with 9 bases sitting between them. This clonotype was seen more than once but under ten times. Its cognate antigen is unknown. The sequence was obtained from an adult woman who had mild COVID-19 (a few samples of this study predate the infection). Cell type and time point are not known. The rearrangement links TRBV7-9 to TRBJ2-7; D gene uncertain. The source material was PBMCs or a T cell subset sorted from them (not recorded which). The CDR3 here is CASSFGVVYEQYF. As DNA, the CDR3 is TGTGCCAGCAGCTTCGGCGTGGTCTACGAGCAGTACTTC.